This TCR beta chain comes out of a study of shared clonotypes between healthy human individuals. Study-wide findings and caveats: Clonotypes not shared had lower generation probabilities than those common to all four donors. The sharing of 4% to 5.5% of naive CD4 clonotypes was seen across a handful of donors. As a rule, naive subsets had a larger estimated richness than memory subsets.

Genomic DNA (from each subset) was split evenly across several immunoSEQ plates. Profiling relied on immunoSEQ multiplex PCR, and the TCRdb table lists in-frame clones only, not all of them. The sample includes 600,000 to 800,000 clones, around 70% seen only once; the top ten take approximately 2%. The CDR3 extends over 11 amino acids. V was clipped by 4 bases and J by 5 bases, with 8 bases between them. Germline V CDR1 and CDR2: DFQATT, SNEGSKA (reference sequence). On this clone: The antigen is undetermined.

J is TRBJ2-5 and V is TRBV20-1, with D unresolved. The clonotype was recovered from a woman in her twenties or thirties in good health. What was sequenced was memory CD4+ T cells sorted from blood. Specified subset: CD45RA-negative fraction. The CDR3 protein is CSATVGETQYF. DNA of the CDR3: TGCAGTGCTACGGTGGGGGAGACCCAGTACTTC.